This T cell receptor (beta chain) was sequenced in a study of CD8 T cells in Susac syndrome. RNA amounts of about 0.5 to 1 ug underwent reverse transcription with random hexamers. Multiplex immunoSEQ PCR targeted 54 Vbeta and 13 Jbeta TCR beta segments. TCRdb re-called the immunoSEQ multiplex PCR reads with MiXCR, one entry per CDR3 protein. The table has some 150,000 distinct CDR3 sequences, around 94% seen once; the top ten hold 0.075% to 0.09%. From germline, CDR1 is SGHDN and CDR2 FVKESK. Deletions cut 0 bases from V and 4 bases from J, with 13 bases between. The CDR3 totals 16 residues. Sequencing of TCR beta was carried out in blood CD8+ and CD4+ T cells.

The sample taken for sequencing was CD4+ T cells from PBMCs. This TCR came from a human donor in good health. The chain has TRBV14 and TRBJ1-3; D remains ambiguous. The chain's CDR3 is CASSQDRVHRGNTIYF. Written as DNA, the CDR3 is TGTGCCAGCAGCCAAGATAGGGTCCATCGAGGAAACACCATATATTTT.